What follows is one T cell receptor (beta chain) and its context. Its recognized antigen is unknown. Per-nucleotide qualities are absent, and no much larger clonotype sits a single base away. The data originate from a study of CD8 T cells in ankylosing spondylitis (dated by TCRdb to the late 2010s). Context from the whole study: The study set out to find disease-linked TCR variants by profiling T cell receptor beta repertoires in ankylosing spondylitis patients and healthy donors. The full study cohort comprised around 23 ankylosing spondylitis patients and around 100 healthy donors. Samples of peripheral blood were taken, and for ankylosing spondylitis patients, synovial fluid was collected as well. The full study reports these points: The disease-linked clones showed a CD8+ phenotype and occurred at relatively low frequencies in peripheral blood. According to the report, matched synovial fluid samples from ankylosing spondylitis patients were significantly enriched for the disease-linked clones. A TCR beta motif of 7 or 8 highly homologous amino acid variants appeared characteristic of blood from ankylosing spondylitis patients. Some motif variants had previously been reported in the synovial fluid and blood of reactive arthritis patients, which suggests shared mechanisms of disease initiation.

According to the germline V gene (reference sequence), CDR1 reads DFQATT and CDR2 reads SNEGSKA. The CDR3, cysteine through phenylalanine, is 17 amino acids long. The DNA shown is the 51-base CDR3, in frame from base 1. The germline V and J ends show losses of 6 bases and 0 bases respectively, and no gene match explains 9 bases of the junction. The listed sequencing device is Illumina HiSeq 2500. Quantitative 5'-RACE with molecular barcodes was used to prepare TCR beta libraries. Per the source publication's procedure: A new computational method based on a probabilistic model of VDJ rearrangement was used to identify disease-linked TCR variants. Through fastp at Q25 and MiXCR, TCRdb rebuilt clones from the public reads, retaining in-frame beta chains. Under each unique CDR3 protein, matching rows form one entry showing the most common genes and DNA. These V and J calls derive from TCRdb rather than the authors' analysis. Within this sample are 200,000 to 250,000 distinct CDR3 sequences, with roughly 26% of them counted one time only. Less than 8.5% of the sample is held by the ten biggest clonotypes.

Recombination joined TRBV20-1 with TRBJ2-6; the junction holds 9 bases that match TRBD2. The source is a male donor with ankylosing spondylitis or in good health (not recorded which). Source material: blood, either unsorted or a sorted T cell fraction (not recorded which). At the DNA level, the sequence is TGCAGTGCCCCCCCGGCGGGAGGGGGCTCTGGGGCCAACGTCCTGACTTTC. This translates into CSAPPAGGGSGANVLTF.